The text below deals with one T cell receptor beta chain. This CDR3 has 14 amino acids. Germline-derived CDR1 and CDR2 are GTSNPN and SVGIG (reference sequence). V lost 8 bases to trimming and J lost 5 bases, with 22 bases between them. These data belong to a study of technical replicates of blood from a few donors. This table comes from immunoSEQ multiplex PCR, and its TCRdb copy is limited to in-frame clones, with some not included. The sample carries 80,000 to 95,000 clones, about 94% recorded once. Sample: T cells isolated from PBMCs. The rearrangement links TRBV30 to TRBJ2-7; D perhaps matches TRBD1 (6 bases). The sequence was obtained from a human donor in good health. Here the CDR3 reads CAQGQGPVENEQYF. The DNA for the CDR3 is TGTGCCCAAGGGCAGGGGCCCGTCGAGAACGAGCAGTACTTC.